The entry below gives a single TCR beta chain sequence along with its context. Method: immunoSEQ multiplex PCR; TCRdb's copy keeps in-frame clones and lacks some. Of around 57,000 clones in the sample, roughly 91% were seen once. This specimen comes from a study of T cell changes during pregnancy in multiple sclerosis. V lost 3 bases and J 3 bases, leaving 6 bases between the germline ends. CDR3 length: 13 amino acids. In germline, CDR1 is MGHDK, CDR2 SYGVNS. The receptor comes from a female donor in good health, enrolled as a control in a pregnancy study. This rearrangement joins TRBV25-1 to TRBJ2-1; D uncertain. Here the sequenced sample was peripheral blood, taken after pregnancy. The CDR3 bases are TGTGCCAGCAGTGAGGTCGGCTACAATGAGCAGTTCTTC. Amino acids: CASSEVGYNEQFF.